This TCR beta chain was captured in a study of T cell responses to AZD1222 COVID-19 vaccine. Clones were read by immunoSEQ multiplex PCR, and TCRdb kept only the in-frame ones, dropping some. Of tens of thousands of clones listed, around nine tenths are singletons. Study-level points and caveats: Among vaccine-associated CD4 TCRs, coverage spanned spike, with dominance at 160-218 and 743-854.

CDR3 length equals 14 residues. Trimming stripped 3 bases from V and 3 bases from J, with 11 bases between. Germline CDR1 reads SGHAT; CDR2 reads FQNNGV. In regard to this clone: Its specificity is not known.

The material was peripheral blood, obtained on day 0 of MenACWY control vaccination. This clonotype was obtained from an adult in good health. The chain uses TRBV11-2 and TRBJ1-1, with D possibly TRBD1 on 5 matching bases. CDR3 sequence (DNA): TGTGCCAGCAGCTTCAAAGGGGATGACACTGAAGCTTTCTTT. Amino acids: CASSFKGDDTEAFF.